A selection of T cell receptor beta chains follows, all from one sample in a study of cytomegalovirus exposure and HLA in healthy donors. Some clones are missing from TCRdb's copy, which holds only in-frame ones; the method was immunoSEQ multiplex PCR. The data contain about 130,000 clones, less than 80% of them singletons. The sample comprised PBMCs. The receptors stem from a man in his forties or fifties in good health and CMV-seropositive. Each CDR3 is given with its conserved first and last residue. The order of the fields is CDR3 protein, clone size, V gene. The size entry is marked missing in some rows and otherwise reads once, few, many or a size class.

CASSREGATGELFF | few | TRBV6-5
CASSLKGGPNTEAFF | . | TRBV7-2
CASQGVKNIQYF | . | TRBV10-2
CASSMTGINEQFF | few | TRBV5-1
CASSRQGEETQYF | . | TRBV25-1
CASSPSLRDRGAF | few | TRBV4-2
CASSVGLAGIQETQYF | . | TRBV9
CASSGLRQNNYGYTF | . | TRBV25-1
CASSFLGGTQETQYF | . | TRBV27
CASSTIQGIYGYTF | . | TRBV18
CSATRDRGLNTEAFF | once | TRBV29-1
CSAKAGAPQYF | . | TRBV20-1
CASSSSGQGGTGELFF | once | TRBV5-1
CASILSGNTGELFF | few | TRBV28
CASSLGGTGDTEAFF | few | TRBV7-2
CASSQGLAGVNYEQYF | . | TRBV4-2
CASSRGNEQFF | few | TRBV7-2
CASSTQIGGTEAFF | . | TRBV6-1
CAWSGYLNRDRGGYEQFF | . | TRBV30
CASSVEGQGAYEQYF | few | TRBV9
CASSHWTSGRGEQFF | few | TRBV14
CASSLDLTNEKLFF | . | TRBV5-1
CASSTIPQLAGGFEQFF | . | TRBV19
CASSSMGLGGLNEQFF | few | TRBV28
CAWSPTGSEAFF | once | TRBV30
CASSEGPREYEQFF | . | TRBV6-1
CSVEGLAGPSNEQFF | . | TRBV29-1
CASSARLGDHLNTEAFF | . | TRBV9
CASRGTGERAEAFF | . | TRBV6-1
CASSQLGIKGGQGGPGNTIYF | . | TRBV27
CASSPRTGDYYGYTF | . | TRBV18
CASSVEGNRGHEQFF | few | TRBV9
CASSFSQETQYF | . | TRBV5-1
CASSQWGGPGGLETQYF | . | TRBV14
CASSLGAGQYF | once | TRBV28
CASSLKTRATNEKLFF | few | TRBV5-6
CASSARTGMNTEAFF | . | TRBV6-1
CASSLAGRRDYEQYF | . | TRBV5-4
CASSTGGSGEQYF | . | TRBV6-6
CASSLKTSGGPLNEQFF | . | TRBV5-1